Detailed here is one T cell receptor beta chain. There are many counts of this clonotype. There is no known antigen for this receptor. Per-base quality was not reported, and no clone a single base away is much larger than it. The sample comes from a study of human T cells and chemical hapten exposure listed by TCRdb under 2021. Some background on the complete study: For sensitization, 2% DPC in acetone was applied to a roughly 2 cm by roughly 2 cm area of upper inner arm skin. Throughout the study period of about 22 weeks, patients also received therapeutic DPC doses to the scalp every week. Patch testing was performed on the upper back with Finn chambers containing 0.01% DPC, and the patch tests were scored after 6 days according to International Contact Dermatitis Research Group standards. The mostly female patient cohort included alopecia areata with under or over 50% scalp involvement, alopecia totalis and alopecia universalis. Libraries were pooled for sequencing, and variation in per-sample TCR yields was attributed mainly to small differences in library volumes within the pool. In alopecia patients, the study followed how the peripheral blood TCR repertoire changed in vivo over primary and secondary sensitization to diphenylcyclopropenone (DPC), a hapten. Blood samples were taken from patients before sensitization (week 0) and at 2, 6 and about 24 weeks after DPC sensitization. Nearly 30 alopecia patients provided blood for TCR sequencing at one to four time points (pre-sensitization, 2, 6 and 24 weeks).

The sample's time point label is to be understood as: patch test 2, 6 weeks after DPC sensitization. The intended sense of this specimen's treatment or condition label: therapeutic diphenylcyclopropenone sensitization with weekly scalp DPC. Blood at each patch-test visit was drawn before the patch test was applied. To be eligible, patients had to be aged 18 to 70, diagnosed with alopecia and judged suitable for DPC therapy, while pregnant patients were excluded. Total RNA was extracted from unfractionated whole blood that had been collected in Tempus Blood RNA tubes. Study-wide conclusions, independent of this receptor: DPC sensitization did not change how many TCRs were above 1 in 1000 frequency, and no evidence was found of alterations in global repertoire structure. Patch test score was positively correlated with the number of PT1 expanded TCRs, with significance at thresholds 8, 16 and 32 but not at 4. Because all patients had alopecia, a presumed autoimmune disease, the immune response of the patients might differ from that of healthy individuals. Expanded TCRs formed significantly more large CDR3 similarity clusters than pre-sensitization or healthy control sets, consistent with antigen-driven responses. Repeated subsampling changed both the strength of the expansion versus patch-test correlation and the threshold at which that correlation became significant.

V ends up 5 bases short and J 1 base short, with an unmatched junction base count of 6. In the germline V gene, CDR1 corresponds to SGHTA and CDR2 to FQGNSA. The CDR3 contains 17 residues, cysteine and phenylalanine counted. The sequence is cut down to CDR3 DNA, 51 bases in frame from base 1. Receptor libraries were prepared by RACE. Reads for this sample came from a NextSeq 500. During library preparation, unique molecular identifiers were attached to individual cDNA molecules so that TCRs could be counted in a quantitative, reproducible way. From each blood RNA sample, both TCR alpha and TCR beta chains were sequenced. Per the source publication's procedure: Samples had a median of roughly 100,000 TCRs, with a range from 23,224 to 690,600. The Decombinator software suite was used to annotate V, J and CDR3 in the TCR reads. To make PS versus PT1 abundance plots, every sample was subsampled to the same number of TCRs (28,000). Expanded TCRs were defined as absent before sensitization and observed at least eight times at the 2-week time point. Using fastp at Q25 and MiXCR, TCRdb reprocessed the public reads and kept productive beta chains. Each record represents a unique CDR3 protein, reported with the most common genes and DNA among its rows. Here the V and J calls rest on TCRdb's processing, not on the authors' analysis. The sample data list about 350,000 distinct CDR3 sequences, and just under 6.5% of these were observed just once. 5% to 6% of the sample is held by the ten biggest clonotypes.

This material consisted of whole blood, taken in connection with sensitization to the hapten diphenylcyclopropenone (DPC). The sequence joins TRBV7-2 to TRBJ2-2; 11 of the junction bases match TRBD2. The receptor's source is a woman younger than 30 with alopecia areata. Some clones in this sample may be carry-over from other donors' samples. The sequence in DNA is TGTGCCAGCAGCCCTTATGGGACTAGCGGGAACACCGGGGAGCTGTTTTTT. This gives the protein CASSPYGTSGNTGELFF.